The TCR beta chain described here comes from a study of cytomegalovirus exposure and HLA in healthy donors. At the level of the study: Genotyping of roughly 400 donors showed that over 65% belonged to the Caucasian-associated ancestry cluster. The study's findings and limits: A later analysis reportedly found fewer N-insertions in an Asian-associated ancestry cluster than the roughly 680-donor mean.

Germline loops: CDR1 ENHRY, CDR2 SYGVKD. V lost 7 bases and J 4 bases, leaving 11 bases between the germline ends. The CDR3 is 13 amino acids. 13 Jbeta primers and 60 Vbeta primers were used for the PCR. Sequencing was performed with immunoSEQ multiplex PCR; in TCRdb, only in-frame clones are kept and a portion is missing. There are about 140,000 clones in the sample; less than 85% occur only once, and 8.8% lies in the top ten. Each donor was healthy, and each was a bone marrow donor. Of note for this clone: Its antigen is not identified.

V usage is TRBV10-3 and J usage is TRBJ1-3; D may be TRBD1 (6 bases). The sample was PBMCs. This sequence originates from a woman between 50 and 59 years old in good health and CMV-seropositive. The CDR3 nucleotides read TGTGCCATCAAAGGGGGGGAAGGAAACACCATATATTTT. This codes for CAIKGGEGNTIYF.